This T cell receptor (beta chain) was profiled in a study of shared clonotypes between healthy human individuals. V lost 0 bases, J lost 3 bases, and 11 bases stayed unmatched. The CDR3 length is 18 residues. CDR1 is LGHNA, CDR2 YNFKEQ, per germline. Measured with immunoSEQ multiplex PCR; TCRdb has only the in-frame clones, and not every one. The sample has roughly 2,500,000 clones; 80% to 95% are singletons. The sequencing sample was made of naive CD4+ T cells from PBMCs. Subset reported: CD45RA+ positively selected. This chain links TRBV4-2 with TRBJ2-7; TRBD2 matches at 10 bases. The sequence was obtained from a man younger than 35 in good health. Some clones in this sample may be carry-over from other donors' samples. CDR3: CASSQDNPRLAGLYEQYF. The CDR3 DNA reads TGTGCCAGCAGCCAAGATAATCCCCGACTAGCGGGCCTCTACGAGCAGTACTTC.